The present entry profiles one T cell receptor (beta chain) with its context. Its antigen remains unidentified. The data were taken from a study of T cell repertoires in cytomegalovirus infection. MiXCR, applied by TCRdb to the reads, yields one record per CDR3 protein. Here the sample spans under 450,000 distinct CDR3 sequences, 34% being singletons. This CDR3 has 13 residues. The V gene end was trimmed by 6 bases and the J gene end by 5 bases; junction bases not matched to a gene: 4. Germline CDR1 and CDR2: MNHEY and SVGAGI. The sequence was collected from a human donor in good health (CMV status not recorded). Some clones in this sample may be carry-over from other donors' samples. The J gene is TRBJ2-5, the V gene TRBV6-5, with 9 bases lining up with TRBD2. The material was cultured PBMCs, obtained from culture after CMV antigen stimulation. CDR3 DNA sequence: TGTGCCAGCAGCGGACTAGCGCTCGAGACCCAGTACTTC. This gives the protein CASSGLALETQYF.